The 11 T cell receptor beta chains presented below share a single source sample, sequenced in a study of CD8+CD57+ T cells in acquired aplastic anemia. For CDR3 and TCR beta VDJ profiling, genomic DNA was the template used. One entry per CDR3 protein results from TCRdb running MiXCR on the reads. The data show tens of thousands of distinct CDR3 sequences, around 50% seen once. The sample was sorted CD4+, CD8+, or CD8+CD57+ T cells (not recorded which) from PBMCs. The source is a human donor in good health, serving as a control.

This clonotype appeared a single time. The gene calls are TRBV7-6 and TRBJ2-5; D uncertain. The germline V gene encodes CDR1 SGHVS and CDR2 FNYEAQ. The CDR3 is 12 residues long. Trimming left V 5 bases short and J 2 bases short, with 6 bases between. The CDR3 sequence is CASSAQQETQYF. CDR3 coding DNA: TGTGCCAGCAGCGCCCAGCAAGAGACCCAGTACTTC.

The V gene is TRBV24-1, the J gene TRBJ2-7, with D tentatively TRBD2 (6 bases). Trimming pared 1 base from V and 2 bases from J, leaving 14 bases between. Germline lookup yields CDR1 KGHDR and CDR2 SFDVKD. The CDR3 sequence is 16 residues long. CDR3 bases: TGTGCCACCAGTGATTTTGGGCGGGAAGTCGCCTACGAGCAGTACGTC. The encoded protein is CATSDFGREVAYEQYV.

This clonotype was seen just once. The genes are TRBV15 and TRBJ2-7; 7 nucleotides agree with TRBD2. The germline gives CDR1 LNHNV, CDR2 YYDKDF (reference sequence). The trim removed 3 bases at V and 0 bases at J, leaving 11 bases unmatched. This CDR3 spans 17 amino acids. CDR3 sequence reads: CATSRGKGAGTSYEQYF. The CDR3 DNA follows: TGTGCCACCAGCAGGGGTAAAGGAGCGGGAACCTCCTACGAGCAGTACTTC.

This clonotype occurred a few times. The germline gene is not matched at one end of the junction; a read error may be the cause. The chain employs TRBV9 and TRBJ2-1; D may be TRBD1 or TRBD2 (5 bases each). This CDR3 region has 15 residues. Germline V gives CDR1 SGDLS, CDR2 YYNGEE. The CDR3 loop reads CASSAGASSYIEQFF. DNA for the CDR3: TGTGCCAGCAGCGCCGGGGCGAGCTCCTACATTGAGCAGTTCTTC.

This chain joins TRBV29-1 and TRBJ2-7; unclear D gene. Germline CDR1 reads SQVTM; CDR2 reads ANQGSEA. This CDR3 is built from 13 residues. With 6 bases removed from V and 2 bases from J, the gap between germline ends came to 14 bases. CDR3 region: CSVRASVTYEQYF. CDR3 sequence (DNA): TGCAGCGTCCGCGCCTCGGTGACCTACGAGCAGTACTTC.

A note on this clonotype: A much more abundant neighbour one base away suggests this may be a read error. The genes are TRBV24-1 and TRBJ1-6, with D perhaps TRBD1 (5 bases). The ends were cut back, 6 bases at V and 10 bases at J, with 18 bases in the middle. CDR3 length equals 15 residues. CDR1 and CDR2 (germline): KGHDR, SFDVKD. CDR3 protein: CATSLTGGFGSPLHF. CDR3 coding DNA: TGTGCCACCAGTTTGACGGGGGGATTTGGGTCACCCCTCCACTTT.

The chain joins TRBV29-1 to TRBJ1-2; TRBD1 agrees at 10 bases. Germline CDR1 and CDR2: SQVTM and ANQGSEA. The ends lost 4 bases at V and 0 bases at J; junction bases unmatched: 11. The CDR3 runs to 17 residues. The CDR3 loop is CSVVLRDRGPTNYGYTF. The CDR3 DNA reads TGCAGCGTTGTCCTCCGGGACAGGGGCCCCACTAACTATGGCTACACCTTC.

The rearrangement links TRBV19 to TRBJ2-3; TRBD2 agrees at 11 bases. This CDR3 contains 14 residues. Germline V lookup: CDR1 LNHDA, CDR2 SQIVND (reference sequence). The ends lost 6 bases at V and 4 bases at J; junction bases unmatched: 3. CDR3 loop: CASRSTSGADTQYF. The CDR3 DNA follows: TGTGCCAGTAGGTCGACTAGCGGGGCAGATACGCAGTATTTT.

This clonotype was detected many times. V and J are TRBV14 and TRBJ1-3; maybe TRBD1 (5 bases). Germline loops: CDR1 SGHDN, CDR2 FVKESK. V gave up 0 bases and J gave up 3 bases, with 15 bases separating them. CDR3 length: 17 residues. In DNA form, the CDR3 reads TGTGCCAGCAGCCAAGAGGGAAGGGGAGGATTTGGAAACACCATATATTTT. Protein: CASSQEGRGGFGNTIYF.

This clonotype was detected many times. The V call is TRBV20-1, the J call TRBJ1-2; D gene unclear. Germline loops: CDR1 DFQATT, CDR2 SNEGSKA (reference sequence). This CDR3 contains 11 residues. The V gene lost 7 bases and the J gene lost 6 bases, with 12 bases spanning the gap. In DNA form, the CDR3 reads TGCAGTGAAAGGAGGGTGCATGGCTACACCTTC. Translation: CSERRVHGYTF.

The DNA for the CDR3 is TGTGCCAGCACACAGGGGAGGGGTTATGGCTACACCTTC. This translates into CASTQGRGYGYTF. V usage is TRBV19 and J usage is TRBJ1-2; TRBD1 matches 7 bases. This CDR3 comprises 13 residues. The junction had 9 bases not matched to a gene; V was cut back by 9 bases and J by 5 bases. Germline V gene data show CDR1 as LNHDA and CDR2 as SQIVND (reference sequence).